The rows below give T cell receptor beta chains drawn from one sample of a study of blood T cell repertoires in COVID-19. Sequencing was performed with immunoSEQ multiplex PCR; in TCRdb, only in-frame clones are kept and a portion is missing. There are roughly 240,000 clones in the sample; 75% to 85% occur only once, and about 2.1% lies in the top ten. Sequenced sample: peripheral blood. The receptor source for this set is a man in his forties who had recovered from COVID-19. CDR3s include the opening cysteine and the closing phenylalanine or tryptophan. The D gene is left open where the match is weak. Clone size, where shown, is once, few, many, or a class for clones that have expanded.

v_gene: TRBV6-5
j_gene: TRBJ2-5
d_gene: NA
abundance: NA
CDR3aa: CASSGGQETQYF
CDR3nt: TGTGCCAGCAGCGGGGGACAAGAGACCCAGTACTTC

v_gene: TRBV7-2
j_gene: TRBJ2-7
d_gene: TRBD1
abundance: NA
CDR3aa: CASSQDRGSYEQYF
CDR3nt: TGTGCCAGCAGCCAGGACAGGGGATCCTACGAGCAGTACTTC

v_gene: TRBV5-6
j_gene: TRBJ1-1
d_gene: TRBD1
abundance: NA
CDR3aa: CASSPTGMNTEAFF
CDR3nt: TGTGCCAGCAGCCCGACAGGGATGAACACTGAAGCTTTCTTT

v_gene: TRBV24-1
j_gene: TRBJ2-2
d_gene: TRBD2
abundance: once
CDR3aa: CATSDAGGTGELFF
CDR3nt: TGTGCCACCAGTGACGCGGGAGGCACCGGGGAGCTGTTTTTT

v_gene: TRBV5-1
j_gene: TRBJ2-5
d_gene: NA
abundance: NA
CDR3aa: CASTWAPAETQYF
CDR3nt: TGCGCCAGCACCTGGGCCCCCGCCGAGACCCAGTACTTC

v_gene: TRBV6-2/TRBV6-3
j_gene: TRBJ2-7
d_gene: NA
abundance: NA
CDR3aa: CASSRGGEQYF
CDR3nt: TGTGCCAGCAGTAGGGGGGGCGAGCAGTACTTC

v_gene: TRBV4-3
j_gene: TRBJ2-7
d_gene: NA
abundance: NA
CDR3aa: CASSQDWQAKTPLF
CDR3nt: TGCGCCAGCAGCCAAGACTGGCAGGCCAAAACTCCCCTCTTC

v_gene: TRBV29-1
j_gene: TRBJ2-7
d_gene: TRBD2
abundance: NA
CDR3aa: CSVEDRGRTSGYSSYEQYF
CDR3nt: TGCAGCGTTGAAGACAGGGGCCGGACTAGCGGGTACAGCTCCTACGAGCAGTACTTC

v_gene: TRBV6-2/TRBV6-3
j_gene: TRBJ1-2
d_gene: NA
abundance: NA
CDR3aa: CASSYGRTDSYGYTF
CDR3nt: TGTGCCAGCAGTTACGGTCGTACGGACTCCTATGGCTACACCTTC

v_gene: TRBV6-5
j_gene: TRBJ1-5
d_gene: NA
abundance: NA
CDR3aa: CASTGADSLNQPQHF
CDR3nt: TGTGCCAGCACCGGGGCGGACAGCCTCAATCAGCCCCAGCATTTT

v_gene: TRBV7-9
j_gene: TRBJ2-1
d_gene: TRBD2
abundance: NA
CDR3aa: CASSAPGLALGEQFF
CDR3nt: TGTGCCAGCAGCGCCCCGGGACTAGCTCTCGGTGAGCAGTTCTTC

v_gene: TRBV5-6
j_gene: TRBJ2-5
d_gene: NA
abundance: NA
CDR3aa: CASSLGGSRETQYF
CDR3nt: TGTGCCAGCAGCTTGGGCGGATCCCGTGAGACCCAGTACTTC

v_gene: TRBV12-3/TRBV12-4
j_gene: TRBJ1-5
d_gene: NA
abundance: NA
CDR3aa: CASSLQGGQPQHF
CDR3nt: TGTGCCAGCAGTTTGCAGGGTGGTCAGCCCCAGCATTTT

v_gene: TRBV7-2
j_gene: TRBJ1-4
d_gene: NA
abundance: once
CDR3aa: CASSLQETNEKLFF
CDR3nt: TGTGCCAGCAGCCTACAGGAAACTAATGAAAAACTGTTTTTT

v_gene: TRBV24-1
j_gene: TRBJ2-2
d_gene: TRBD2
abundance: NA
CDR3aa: CATSSSSGDPGELFF
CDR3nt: TGTGCCACCAGTTCTTCTAGCGGAGATCCCGGGGAGCTGTTTTTT

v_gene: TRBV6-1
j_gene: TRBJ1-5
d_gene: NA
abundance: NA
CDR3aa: CASSERGDPQHF
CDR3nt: TGTGCCAGCAGTGAACGCGGGGACCCCCAGCATTTT

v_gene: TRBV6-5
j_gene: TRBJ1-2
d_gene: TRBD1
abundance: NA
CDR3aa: CASRRQGNGYTF
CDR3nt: TGTGCCAGCAGACGACAGGGTAATGGCTACACCTTC

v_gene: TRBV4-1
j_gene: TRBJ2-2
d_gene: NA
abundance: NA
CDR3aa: CASSAANTGELFF
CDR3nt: TGCGCCAGCAGCGCGGCGAACACCGGGGAGCTGTTTTTT

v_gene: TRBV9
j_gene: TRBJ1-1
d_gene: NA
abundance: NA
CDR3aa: CASSVAPFLNTEAFF
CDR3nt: TGTGCCAGCAGCGTAGCCCCGTTTTTAAACACTGAAGCTTTCTTT

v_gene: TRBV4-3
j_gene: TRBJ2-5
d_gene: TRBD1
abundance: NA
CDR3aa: CASSPQGARETQYF
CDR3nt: TGCGCCAGCAGCCCACAGGGGGCGCGGGAGACCCAGTACTTC

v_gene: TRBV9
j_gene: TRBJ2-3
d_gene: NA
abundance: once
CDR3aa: CASSAGSGHTDTQYF
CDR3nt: TGTGCCAGCAGCGCGGGGAGCGGGCACACAGATACGCAGTATTTT

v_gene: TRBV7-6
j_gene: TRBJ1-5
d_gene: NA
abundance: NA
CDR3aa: CASSLLSAVDRNQPQHF
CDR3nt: TGTGCCAGCAGCTTACTCAGCGCGGTGGATCGCAATCAGCCCCAGCATTTT

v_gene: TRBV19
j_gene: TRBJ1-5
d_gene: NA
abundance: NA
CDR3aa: CATAYDGGSNQPQHF
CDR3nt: TGTGCCACTGCGTACGACGGGGGAAGCAATCAGCCCCAGCATTTT

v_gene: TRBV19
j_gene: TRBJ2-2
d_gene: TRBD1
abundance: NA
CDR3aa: CASSPGQVQTGELFF
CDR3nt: TGTGCCAGTAGTCCGGGACAGGTCCAAACCGGGGAGCTGTTTTTT

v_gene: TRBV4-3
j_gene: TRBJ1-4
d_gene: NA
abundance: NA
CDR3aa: CASSLYYEKLFF
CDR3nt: TGCGCCAGCAGCCTCTATTATGAAAAACTGTTTTTT

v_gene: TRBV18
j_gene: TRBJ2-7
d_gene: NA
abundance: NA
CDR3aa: CASSPGLYEQYF
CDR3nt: TGTGCCAGCTCACCCGGACTCTACGAGCAGTACTTC

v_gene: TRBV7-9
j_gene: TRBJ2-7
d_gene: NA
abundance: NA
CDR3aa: CASSSLTPTEQYF
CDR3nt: TGTGCCAGCAGCTCGCTGACTCCTACCGAGCAGTACTTC

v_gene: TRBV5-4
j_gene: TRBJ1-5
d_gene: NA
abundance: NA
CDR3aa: CASSLGQNQPQHF
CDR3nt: TGTGCCAGCAGCTTGGGACAAAATCAGCCCCAGCATTTT

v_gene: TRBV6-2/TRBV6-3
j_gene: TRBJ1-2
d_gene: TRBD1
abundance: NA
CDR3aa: CASSGTGGERGYTF
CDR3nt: TGTGCCAGCAGTGGGACAGGGGGCGAACGTGGCTACACCTTC

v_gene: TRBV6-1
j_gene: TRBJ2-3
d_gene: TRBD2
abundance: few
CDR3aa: CASSELRGATDTQYF
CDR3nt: TGTGCCAGCAGTGAATTGCGGGGGGCCACAGATACGCAGTATTTT

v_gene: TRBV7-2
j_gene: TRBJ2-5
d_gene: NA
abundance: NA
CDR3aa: CASSLSVGAQETQYF
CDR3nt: TGTGCCAGCAGCTTGTCGGTTGGGGCCCAAGAGACCCAGTACTTC

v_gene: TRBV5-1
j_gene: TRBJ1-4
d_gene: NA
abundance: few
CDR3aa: CASSLRGSNEKLFF
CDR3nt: TGCGCCAGCAGCCTGCGGGGTTCGAATGAAAAACTGTTTTTT

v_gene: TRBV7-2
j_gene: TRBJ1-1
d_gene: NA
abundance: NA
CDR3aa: CASSSSTSTGKAFF
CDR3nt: TGTGCCAGCAGCTCCTCCACCTCGACAGGTAAAGCTTTCTTT

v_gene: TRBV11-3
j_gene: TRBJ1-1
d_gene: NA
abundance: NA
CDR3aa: CASSLGYSNTEAFF
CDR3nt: TGTGCCAGCAGCTTAGGGTACAGCAACACTGAAGCTTTCTTT

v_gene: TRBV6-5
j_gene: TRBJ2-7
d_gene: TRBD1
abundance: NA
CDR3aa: CASSIRDRGDYEQYF
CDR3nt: TGTGCCAGCAGCATCCGGGACAGGGGAGACTACGAGCAGTACTTC

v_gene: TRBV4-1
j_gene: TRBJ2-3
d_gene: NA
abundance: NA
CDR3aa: CASSQDSSGGRMGTQYF
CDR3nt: TGCGCCAGCAGCCAAGATTCGTCCGGGGGACGGATGGGTACGCAGTATTTT

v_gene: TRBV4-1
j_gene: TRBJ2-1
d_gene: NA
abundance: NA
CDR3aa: CASSVGRGRYNEQFF
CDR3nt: TGCGCCAGCAGCGTCGGGCGGGGACGCTACAATGAGCAGTTCTTC

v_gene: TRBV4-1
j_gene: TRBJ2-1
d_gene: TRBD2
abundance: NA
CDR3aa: CASSHMTSRTNNEQFF
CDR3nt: TGCGCCAGCAGCCATATGACTAGCCGTACAAACAATGAGCAGTTCTTC

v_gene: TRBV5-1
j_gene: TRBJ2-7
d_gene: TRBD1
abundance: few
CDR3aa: CASSRTGGLSYEQYF
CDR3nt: TGCGCCAGCAGCAGGACAGGGGGCCTCTCCTACGAGCAGTACTTC

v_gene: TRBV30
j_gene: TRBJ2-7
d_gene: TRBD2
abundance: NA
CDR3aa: CAWSYGTSGTYEQYF
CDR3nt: TGTGCCTGGAGTTACGGGACTAGCGGGACCTACGAGCAGTACTTC